This T cell receptor beta chain was sequenced in a study of regulatory T cells in long-lasting Graves disease. The germline gives CDR1 LNHDA, CDR2 SQIVND (reference sequence). The CDR3 is 13 residues long. Indicated time point: newly diagnosed GD, antithyroid drugs for less than 3 months. After RNA was extracted from PBMCs, the TCR library was made from it. Assembly of TCR beta libraries relied on iRepertoire HTBI primers together with Arm-PCR of CDR3 regions. TCRdb re-called the multiplex PCR reads through MiXCR, storing one row per CDR3 protein. Among about 540,000 distinct CDR3 sequences listed, roughly 13% were seen once. These sequences were also reported in another study, on T cells in Graves' hyperthyroidism and ophthalmopathy. That work contributes: Newly diagnosed hyperthyroidism patients aged 18 to 65 years had disease lasting under 2 months.

The chain recombines TRBV19 with TRBJ2-5; TRBD2 aligns across 11 bases. The end of the DNA aligns better with TRBJ2-1, so the J call may be wrong. This receptor was obtained from a man aged 25 to 40 with Graves disease. Sequencing was performed on peripheral blood mononuclear cells (PBMCs), taken at new diagnosis, from a patient treated with antithyroid drugs. The CDR3 region has the DNA TGTGCCAGTACCGGGACTAGCGGAAATGAGCAGTTCTTC. Its protein is CASTGTSGNEQFF.